The text below deals with one T cell receptor (beta chain). Its target is not known. Some clones are missing from TCRdb's copy, which holds only in-frame ones; the method was immunoSEQ multiplex PCR. The data show some 2,500 clones, around 90% seen once. Time point specified: 2014-2015 season, pre-vaccination. Germline loops: CDR1 SGHNT, CDR2 YYREEE (reference sequence). This CDR3 spans 14 amino acids. The ends lost 4 bases at V and 1 base at J; junction bases unmatched: 2. The sample originates from a study of follicular helper T cells after annual influenza vaccination. Study information: Blood was drawn on days 0, 7 and 28 after vaccination.

Broader study findings: Plasmablast frequency change correlated with clonality change in ICOS+CD38+ cTfh. Successive annual vaccinations recalled a recurrent oligoclonal ICOS+CD38+ cTfh response with influenza-specific clonotypes. Most later recoveries of Day 7 ICOS+CD38+ clones were ICOS-CD38- cTfh.

This sequence joins TRBV5-4 and TRBJ2-5; 9 positions match TRBD1. The material sequenced was CXCR5+ CD38+ circulating T follicular helper cells from blood, taken on the day of influenza vaccination. Subset of the sample: circulating Tfh, non-naive CD4+CXCR5+PD-1+ (ICOS+CD38+ or ICOS-CD38-). This TCR came from an adult who received the influenza vaccine. This CDR3 is CASSEDRGQETQYF. CDR3 nucleotides: TGTGCCAGCAGCGAGGACAGGGGCCAAGAGACCCAGTACTTC.